The sequence of this T cell receptor (beta chain) was determined in a study of blood T cell repertoires in COVID-19 (dated by TCRdb to the early 2020s). With regard to the full study: Samples from collaborators originated in the United States, Italy and Spain and spanned both the acute and convalescent phases of COVID-19. The repertoires were released in a freely available public database meant as a resource for research on the immune response to SARS-CoV-2. The material from the prospective study consisted of cDNA or gDNA derived from T cells, B-cell-depleted T cells, or PBMCs. Samples came from the ongoing ImmuneRACE study (first 160 participants) plus 1,254 subjects from 6 global collaborators. Where available, HLA class I and class II types were taken from metadata supplied by the sample provider and were not determined by assay-based typing. The dataset comprised deeply sampled blood TCRbeta repertoires from subjects exposed to, actively infected with, or recovered from COVID-19. Nearly every sample came with metadata listing a de-identified subject ID, COVID-19 status, age in years and sex. The paper as a whole reports these results and caveats: The quantity of clinical and demographic metadata differed by source and by participant and was supplied without curation.

The collaborating institutions used their own protocols to collect whole blood in K2EDTA tubes. For TCRbeta analysis, collaborators shipped samples as frozen whole blood, isolated PBMCs, or DNA extracted from either of those sample types. TCRbeta CDR3 regions were amplified from genomic DNA by means of the immunoSEQ Assay, a bias-controlled multiplex PCR. On the study's bioinformatics: The number of nucleated cells in each sample was estimated by amplification of reference gene primers within the assay. To quantify the absolute abundance of each unique TCRbeta CDR3 rearrangement, sequence reads were collapsed and filtered. For each sample, productive Simpson clonality was calculated by taking the square root of Simpson's diversity index across productive rearrangements. Here the immuneACCESS table is served through TCRdb, limited to in-frame sequences with V and J called. Missing clones are a known gap in these copies; in checked studies unresolved V genes cover under half, and the rest lacks a known reason. That table supplies the V and J calls and clone size; D and trimming were determined from the DNA. In this sample the table shows hundreds of thousands of clones, roughly 87% of which occur a single time. The ten largest make up around 2.1% of the sample.

The CDR3, from cysteine to phenylalanine, totals 16 residues. Kept here is only the CDR3 DNA, which spans 48 bases and is read in frame from base 1. The germline V gene (reference sequence) provides CDR1 LNHNV and CDR2 YYDKDF. The junction shows trimming of 2 bases on V and 4 bases on J, and the gene matches do not reach 8 bases of it. About this clone itself: The specificity of this receptor is unknown. Per-nucleotide qualities are absent, and no much larger clonotype sits a single base away.

This clonotype was sampled from a young man with active or convalescent COVID-19. Recombination linked TRBV15 to TRBJ2-7; 10 nucleotides in the junction match TRBD1. Specimen: peripheral blood. The DNA reads TGTGCCACCAGCAGAAAATGGGGACAGGGGAAATACGAGCAGTACTTC. Translated, this is CATSRKWGQGKYEQYF.